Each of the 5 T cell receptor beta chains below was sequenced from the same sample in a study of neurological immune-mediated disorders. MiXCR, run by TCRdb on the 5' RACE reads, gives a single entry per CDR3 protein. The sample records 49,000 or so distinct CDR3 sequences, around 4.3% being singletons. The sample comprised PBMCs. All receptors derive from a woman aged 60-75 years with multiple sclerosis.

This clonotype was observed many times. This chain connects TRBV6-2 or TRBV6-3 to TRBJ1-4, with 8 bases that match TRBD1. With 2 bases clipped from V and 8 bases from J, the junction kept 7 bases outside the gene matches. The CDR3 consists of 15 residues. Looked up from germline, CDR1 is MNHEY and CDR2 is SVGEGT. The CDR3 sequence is CASSYTRGQGEKLFF. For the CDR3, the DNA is TGTGCCAGCAGTTACACCAGGGGGCAGGGGGAAAAACTGTTTTTT.

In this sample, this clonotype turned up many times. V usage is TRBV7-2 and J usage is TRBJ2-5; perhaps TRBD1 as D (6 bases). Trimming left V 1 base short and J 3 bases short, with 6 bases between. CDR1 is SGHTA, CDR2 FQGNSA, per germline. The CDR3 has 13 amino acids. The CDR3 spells CASSLDREETQYF. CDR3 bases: TGTGCCAGCAGCTTAGACAGGGAAGAGACCCAGTACTTC.

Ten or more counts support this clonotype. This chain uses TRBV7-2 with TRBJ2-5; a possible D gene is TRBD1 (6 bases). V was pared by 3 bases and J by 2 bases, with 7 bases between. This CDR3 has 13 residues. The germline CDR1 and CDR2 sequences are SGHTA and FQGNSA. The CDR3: CASSFGQQETQYF. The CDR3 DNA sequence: TGTGCCAGCAGCTTCGGACAGCAAGAGACCCAGTACTTC. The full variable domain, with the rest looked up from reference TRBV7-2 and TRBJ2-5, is GAGVSQSPSNKVTEKGKDVELRCDPISGHTALYWYRQSLGQGLEFLIYFQGNSAPDKSGLPSDRFSAERTGGSVSTLTIQRTQQEDSAVYLCASSFGQQETQYFGPGTRLLVL.

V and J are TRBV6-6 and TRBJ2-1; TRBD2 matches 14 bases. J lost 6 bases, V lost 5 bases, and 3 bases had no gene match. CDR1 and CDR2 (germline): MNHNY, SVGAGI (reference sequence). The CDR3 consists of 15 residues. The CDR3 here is CASSGLAGGSNEQFF. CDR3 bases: TGTGCCAGCAGTGGACTAGCGGGGGGCTCCAATGAGCAGTTCTTC.

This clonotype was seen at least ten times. As DNA, the CDR3 is TGTGCCAGCAGCTTAACCCCTTATGCGTCCGCCGCTTTCTTT. Residues: CASSLTPYASAAFF. The V gene is TRBV7-9, the J gene TRBJ1-1; D uncertain. The germline CDR1 and CDR2 sequences are SEHNR and FQNEAQ (reference sequence). V dropped 2 bases and J dropped 11 bases, with 18 bases sitting between them. CDR3 length: 14 amino acids.